This TCR beta chain originates from a study of T cells in localized non-small cell lung cancer. Study results and limitations: Uninvolved nearby lung showed the greatest T cell clonality, exceeding that found in tumor. Prolonged overall survival went with higher T cell density in the blood. A median of roughly 50 of the top 100 tumor clones appeared in adjacent lung, which was paired and uninvolved.

As concerns this clone: No antigen is known for it.

The assay was immunoSEQ multiplex PCR, and TCRdb's table has in-frame clones only and misses some. The table records 75,000 to 95,000 clones, 87% of them present only once. Germline V CDR1 and CDR2: SGHAT, FQDESV (reference sequence). V lost 2 bases and J lost 4, with 6 bases in between. The CDR3 is 13 residues long. V gene TRBV11-1 combines with J gene TRBJ1-3; D is unresolved. The sequence was collected from a man aged 40 to 69 with stage I squamous cell lung carcinoma. This specimen consisted of peripheral blood, obtained before any cancer treatment. CDR3 region: CASSLKGGNTIYF. As DNA, the CDR3 is TGTGCCAGCAGCTTAAAGGGAGGAAACACCATATATTTT.